This TCR beta chain was retrieved from a study of blood T cells in healthy people across ages. Germline CDR1 and CDR2: SGHKS and YYEKEE (reference sequence). V gave up 0 bases and J gave up 6 bases, with 13 bases separating them. This CDR3 is built from 15 residues. Alongside a J-beta primer mix, a sample-barcoded 5' primer served in a second PCR lasting about 7 to 11 cycles. Each cDNA molecule was tagged by a template-switch adaptor with 12 random nucleotides. One entry per CDR3 protein, called by TCRdb with MiXCR from the 5' RACE reads. This sample has about 1 million distinct CDR3 sequences; over 35% occur once, and the top ten carry under 20%.

V and J are TRBV5-5 and TRBJ2-1; D is perhaps TRBD2 (6 bases). The sequenced sample was blood. The clonotype was recovered from a woman between 55 and 75 years old in good health. The DNA for the CDR3 is TGTGCCAGCAGCTTGGAGCCGGGAGTAGTCAATGAGCAGTTCTTC. Encoded protein: CASSLEPGVVNEQFF.